The 4 T cell receptor beta chains reported below all come from one sample, sequenced in a study of technical replicates of blood from several donors. Here immunoSEQ multiplex PCR was the method, and the copy in TCRdb shows in-frame clones only, minus some. The data show approximately 100,000 clones, over 90% seen once. Sequenced: T cells isolated from PBMCs. All receptors derive from a human donor in good health.

The chain recombines TRBV6-1 with TRBJ2-6, with D possibly matching TRBD1 (6 bases). The CDR3 has 18 residues. From germline, CDR1 is MNHNS and CDR2 SASEGT. Between the trimmed V and J ends, which lost 4 bases and 0 bases, there was a span of 16 bases. Here the CDR3 reads CASSGLTGSLSGANVLTF. The CDR3 DNA reads as TGTGCCAGCAGTGGGCTAACAGGGTCCCTCTCTGGGGCCAACGTCCTGACTTTC.

The V and J genes are TRBV27 and TRBJ2-1, with TRBD1 identical over 7 bases. The junction had 6 bases not matched to a gene; V was cut back by 0 bases and J by 7 bases. The CDR3 is made up of 15 amino acids. From germline, CDR1 is MNHEY and CDR2 SMNVEV (reference sequence). The CDR3 bases are TGTGCCAGCAGTTTATCAAGGACAGGTAGTAATGAGCAGTTCTTC. Translated, it gives CASSLSRTGSNEQFF.

The chain couples TRBV6-5 to TRBJ2-2, with 8 bases that match TRBD2. After removal of 4 bases from V and 4 bases from J, the junction contained 5 bases not matched to a gene. CDR1 is MNHEY and CDR2 is SVGAGI in the germline V gene. This CDR3 is built from 15 residues. The CDR3 protein is CASSFRTSSTGELFF. CDR3 DNA sequence: TGTGCCAGCAGTTTTAGGACTAGCAGCACCGGGGAGCTGTTTTTT.

The rearrangement uses TRBV11-2 and TRBJ2-7; TRBD1 is a possible D gene (6 bases). This CDR3 spans 12 amino acids. CDR1 SGHAT and CDR2 FQNNGV come from the germline V gene. V shed 6 bases and J shed 3 bases, with 9 bases lying between them. The CDR3 here is CASRDSNYEQYF. The CDR3 DNA is TGTGCCAGCAGGGACAGCAACTACGAGCAGTACTTC.